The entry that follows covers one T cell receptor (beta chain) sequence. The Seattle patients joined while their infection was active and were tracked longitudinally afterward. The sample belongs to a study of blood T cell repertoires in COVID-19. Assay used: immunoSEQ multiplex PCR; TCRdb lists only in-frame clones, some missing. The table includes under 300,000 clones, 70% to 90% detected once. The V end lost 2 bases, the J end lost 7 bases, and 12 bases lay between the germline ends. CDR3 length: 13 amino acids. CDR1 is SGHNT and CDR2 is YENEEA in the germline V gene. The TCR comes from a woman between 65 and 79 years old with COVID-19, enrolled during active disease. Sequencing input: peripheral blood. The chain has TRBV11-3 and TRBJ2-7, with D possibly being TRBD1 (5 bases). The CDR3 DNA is TGTGCCAGCAGCTTAAAAGGGGCCTTGGAGCAGTACTTC. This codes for CASSLKGALEQYF.